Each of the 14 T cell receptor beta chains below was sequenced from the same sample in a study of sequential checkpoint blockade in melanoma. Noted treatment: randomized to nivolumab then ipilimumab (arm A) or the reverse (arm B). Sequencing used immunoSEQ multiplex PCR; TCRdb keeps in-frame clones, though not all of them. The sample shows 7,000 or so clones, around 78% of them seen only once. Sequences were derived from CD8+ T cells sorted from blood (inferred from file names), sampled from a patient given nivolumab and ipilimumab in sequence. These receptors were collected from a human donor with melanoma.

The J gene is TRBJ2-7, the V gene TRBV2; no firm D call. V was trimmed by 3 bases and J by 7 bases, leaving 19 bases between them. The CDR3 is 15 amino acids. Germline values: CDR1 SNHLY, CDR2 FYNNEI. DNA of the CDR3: TGTGCCAGCAGTGATACCCACAGCTCGTACGGTGAGCAGTACTTC. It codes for CASSDTHSSYGEQYF.

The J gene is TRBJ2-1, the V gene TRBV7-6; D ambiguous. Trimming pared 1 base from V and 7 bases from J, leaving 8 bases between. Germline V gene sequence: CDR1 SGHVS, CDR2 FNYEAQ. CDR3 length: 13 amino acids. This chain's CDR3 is CASSLVARNEQFF. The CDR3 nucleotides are TGTGCCAGCAGCTTAGTGGCTAGAAATGAGCAGTTCTTC.

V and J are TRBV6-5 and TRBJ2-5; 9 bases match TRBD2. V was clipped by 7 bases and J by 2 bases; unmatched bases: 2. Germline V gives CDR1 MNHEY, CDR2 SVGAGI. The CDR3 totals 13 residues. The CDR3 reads CASTLAGQETQYF. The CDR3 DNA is TGTGCCAGCACCCTAGCGGGACAAGAGACCCAGTACTTC.

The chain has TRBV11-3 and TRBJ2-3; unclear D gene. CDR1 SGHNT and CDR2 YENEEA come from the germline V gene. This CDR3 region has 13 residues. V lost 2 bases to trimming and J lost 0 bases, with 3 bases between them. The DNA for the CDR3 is TGTGCCAGCAGCTTACAGAGCACAGATACGCAGTATTTT. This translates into CASSLQSTDTQYF.

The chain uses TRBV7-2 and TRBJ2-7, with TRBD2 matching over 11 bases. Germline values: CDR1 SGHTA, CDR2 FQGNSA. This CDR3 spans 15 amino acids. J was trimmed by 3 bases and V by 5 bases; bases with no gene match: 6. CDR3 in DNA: TGTGCCAGCAGCCCCGGACTAGCGGGCAGCTACGAGCAGTACTTC. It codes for CASSPGLAGSYEQYF.

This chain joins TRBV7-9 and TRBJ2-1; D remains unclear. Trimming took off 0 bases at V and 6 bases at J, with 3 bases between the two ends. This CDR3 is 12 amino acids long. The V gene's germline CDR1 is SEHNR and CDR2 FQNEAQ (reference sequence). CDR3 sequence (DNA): TGTGCCAGCAGCTTAGCTATCAATGAGCAGTTCTTC. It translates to CASSLAINEQFF.

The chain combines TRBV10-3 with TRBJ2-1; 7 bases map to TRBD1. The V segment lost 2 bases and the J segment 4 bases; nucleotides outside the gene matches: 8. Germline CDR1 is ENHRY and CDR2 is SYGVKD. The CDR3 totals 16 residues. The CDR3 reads CAISEPTGTVYNEQFF. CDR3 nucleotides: TGTGCCATCAGTGAGCCGACCGGGACAGTTTACAATGAGCAGTTCTTC.

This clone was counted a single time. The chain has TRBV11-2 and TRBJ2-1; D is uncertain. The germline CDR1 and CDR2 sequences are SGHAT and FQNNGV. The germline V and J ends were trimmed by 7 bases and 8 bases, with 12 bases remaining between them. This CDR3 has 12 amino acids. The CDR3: CASTSSGYEQFF. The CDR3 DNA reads TGTGCCAGCACCTCATCAGGTTATGAGCAGTTCTTC.

The CDR3 region is CAINPGQGQETQYF. The CDR3, as DNA: TGTGCCATCAACCCGGGACAGGGCCAAGAGACCCAGTACTTC. This rearrangement joins TRBV10-3 to TRBJ2-5; 9 bases line up with TRBD1. Germline values: CDR1 ENHRY, CDR2 SYGVKD. The CDR3 runs 14 residues. Losses at the gene ends were 7 bases for V and 1 base for J; bases not matched to a gene: 4.

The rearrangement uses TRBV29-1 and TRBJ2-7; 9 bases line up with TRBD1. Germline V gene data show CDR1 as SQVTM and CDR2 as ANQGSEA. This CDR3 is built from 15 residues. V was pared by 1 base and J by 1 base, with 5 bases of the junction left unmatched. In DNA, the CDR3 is TGCAGCGTTGAAGCCCCCGGGACAGGGTCCTACGAGCAGTACTTC. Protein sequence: CSVEAPGTGSYEQYF.

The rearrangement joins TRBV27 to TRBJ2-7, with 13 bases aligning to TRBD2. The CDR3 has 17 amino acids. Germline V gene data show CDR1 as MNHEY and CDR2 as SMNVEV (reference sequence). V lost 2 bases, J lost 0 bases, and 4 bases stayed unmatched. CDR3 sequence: CASSLVLAGGSSYEQYF. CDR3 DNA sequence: TGTGCCAGCAGTTTAGTACTAGCGGGAGGGAGCTCCTACGAGCAGTACTTC.

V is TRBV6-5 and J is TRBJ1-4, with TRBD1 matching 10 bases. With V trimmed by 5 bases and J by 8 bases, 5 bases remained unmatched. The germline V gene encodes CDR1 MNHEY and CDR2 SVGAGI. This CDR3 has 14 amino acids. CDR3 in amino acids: CASSDRGHGEKLFF. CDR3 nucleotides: TGTGCCAGCAGTGACAGGGGGCACGGGGAAAAACTGTTTTTT.

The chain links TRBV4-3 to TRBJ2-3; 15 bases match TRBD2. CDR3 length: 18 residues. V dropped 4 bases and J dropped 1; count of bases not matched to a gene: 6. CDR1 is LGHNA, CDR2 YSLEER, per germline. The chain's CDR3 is CASSRTSGREVGTDTQYF. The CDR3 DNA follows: TGCGCCAGCAGCCGGACTAGCGGGAGGGAAGTAGGCACAGATACGCAGTATTTT.

CDR3 amino acids: CASSEQLAGIYEQYF. The CDR3 region has the DNA TGTGCCAGCAGCGAGCAGCTAGCGGGAATCTACGAGCAGTACTTC. The chain uses TRBV28 and TRBJ2-7; the match to TRBD2 covers 9 bases. The CDR3 length is 15 residues. V was clipped by 6 bases and J by 3 bases; unmatched bases: 9. Germline V lookup: CDR1 MDHEN, CDR2 SYDVKM.